This T cell receptor (beta chain) was recorded in a study of identical twins. CDR3 length equals 17 residues. Germline V gene sequence: CDR1 LNHDA, CDR2 SQIVND (reference sequence). Trimming at V came to 7 bases and at J to 6 bases, leaving 13 bases not matched to a gene. General observations from the study: Beta clonotypes that were abundant in cord blood contained fewer insertions, a pattern absent from memory repertoires. A partial confounding effect on zero-insertion analyses could come from invariant MAIT and iNKT cells. Compared with unrelated sharing, twin-shared out-of-frame alpha sequences had more low-probability sequences.

A universal primer site was incorporated via template switching, and the cDNA contained unique molecular identifiers. TCRdb passed the 5' RACE reads through MiXCR, listing each CDR3 protein once. The sample contains some 500,000 distinct CDR3 sequences, around an eighth of which appear only once. For this clonotype: The antigen is unknown.

These same records also appear under a second study, on yellow fever vaccine responses in identical twins.

Material for sequencing was CD4+ T cells sorted from blood. The clonotype was recovered from a woman in her late teens or twenties in good health. This chain connects TRBV19 to TRBJ2-2, with 11 bases lining up with TRBD2. The CDR3 bases are TGTGCCAGTACCCCAACCAGACTAGCGGGGTCGGCCGGGGAGCTGTTTTTT. Protein product: CASTPTRLAGSAGELFF.